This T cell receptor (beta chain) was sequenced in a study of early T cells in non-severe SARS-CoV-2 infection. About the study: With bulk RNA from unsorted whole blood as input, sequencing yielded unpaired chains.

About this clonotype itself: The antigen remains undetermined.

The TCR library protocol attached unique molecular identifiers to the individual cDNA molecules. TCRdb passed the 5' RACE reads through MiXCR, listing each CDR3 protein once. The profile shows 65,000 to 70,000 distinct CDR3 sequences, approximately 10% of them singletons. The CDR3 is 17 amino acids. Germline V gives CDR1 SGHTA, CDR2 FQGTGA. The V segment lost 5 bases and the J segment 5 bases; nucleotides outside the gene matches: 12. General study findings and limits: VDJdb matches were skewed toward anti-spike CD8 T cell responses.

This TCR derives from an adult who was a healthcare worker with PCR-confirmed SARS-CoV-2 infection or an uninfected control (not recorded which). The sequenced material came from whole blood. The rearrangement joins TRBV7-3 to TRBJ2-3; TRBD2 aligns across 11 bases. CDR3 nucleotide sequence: TGTGCCAGCAGCGCCTTTGTCGGGACTAGCGGCAGAGATACGCAGTATTTT. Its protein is CASSAFVGTSGRDTQYF.